The next 27 T cell receptor beta chains were all read from a single sample in a study of T cell repertoires in cytomegalovirus infection. Antigens of these TCRs are unknown. TCRdb independently ran MiXCR on the reads; one entry per CDR3 protein. The profile shows about 180,000 distinct CDR3 sequences, 20% to 25% of them singletons. This specimen consisted of CD8+ T cells from cultured PBMCs, obtained from culture after CMV antigen stimulation. The receptor set was obtained from a human donor in good health (CMV status not recorded). Some clones in this sample may be carry-over from other donors' samples.

The chain couples TRBV18 to TRBJ2-7; 8 bases match TRBD1. CDR1 and CDR2 from the germline V gene are KGHSH and LQKENI. The V and J ends lost 2 bases and 2 bases, in that order; junction bases with no gene match: 5. The CDR3 contains 15 residues. CDR3 region: CASSPDRGQPYEQYF. The CDR3 DNA reads as TGTGCCAGCTCACCAGACAGGGGACAACCCTACGAGCAGTACTTC. Based on the CDR3 plus reference TRBV18 and TRBJ2-7, the full variable domain is NAGVMQNPRHLVRRRGQEARLRCSPMKGHSHVYWYRQLPEEGLKFMVYLQKENIIDESGMPKERFSAEFPKEGPSILRIQQVVRGDSAAYFCASSPDRGQPYEQYFGPGTRLTVT.

In this sample, this clonotype turned up once. One junction end does not reproduce the germline sequence, and a read error may be involved. The chain has TRBV2 and TRBJ2-1; D unresolved. The length of the CDR3 is 9 residues. Germline V gives CDR1 SNHLY, CDR2 FYNNEI. CDR3 amino acids: CASSDRPIF. As DNA, the CDR3 is TGTGCCAGCAGTGACAGGCCGATCTTC.

This clonotype was seen at least ten times. The chain combines TRBV7-7 with TRBJ2-7, with D tentatively TRBD1 (6 bases). V was pared by 5 bases and J by 3 bases, with 11 bases between. This CDR3 has 13 amino acids. Germline V gives CDR1 SSHAT, CDR2 FNYEAQ (reference sequence). This chain's CDR3 is CASSAEQGYEQYF. The CDR3 DNA is TGTGCCAGCAGCGCGGAACAGGGCTACGAGCAGTACTTC.

The gene calls are TRBV6-2 or TRBV6-3 and TRBJ2-7; 8 bases are a match to TRBD1. CDR1 is MNHEY, CDR2 SVGEGT, per germline. The trim removed 8 bases at V and 4 bases at J, leaving 7 bases unmatched. The CDR3 length is 13 residues. The CDR3 sequence is CASGDRRAYEQYF. For the CDR3, the DNA is TGTGCCAGCGGGGACAGGCGGGCGTACGAGCAGTACTTC.

A note on this clonotype: Just one base apart from a much larger clone, this may be a read error. The V call is TRBV27, the J call TRBJ1-2; D perhaps matches TRBD1 (5 bases). The CDR3 length is 13 residues. The germline CDR1 and CDR2 sequences are MNHEY and SMNVEV (reference sequence). This CDR3 is CDSKIGGSGGYTF. Written as DNA, the CDR3 is TGTGACAGCAAAATCGGGGGGTCCGGTGGCTACACCTTC.

This clonotype was seen a handful of times. The V call is TRBV12-3 or TRBV12-4, the J call TRBJ2-2, with 10 bases fitting TRBD2. V dropped 7 bases and J dropped 6; count of bases not matched to a gene: 8. The CDR3 spans 15 residues. CDR3 in amino acids: CASILSGGPPGELFF. DNA for the CDR3: TGTGCCAGCATCCTTAGCGGGGGGCCGCCCGGGGAGCTGTTTTTT.

There are a few counts of this clonotype. The V gene is TRBV11-2, the J gene TRBJ2-5; 8 bases map to TRBD2. Germline V gene data show CDR1 as SGHAT and CDR2 as FQNNGV. The CDR3 loop spans 17 amino acids. The ends lost 2 bases at V and 4 bases at J; junction bases unmatched: 12. The DNA of the CDR3 is TGTGCCAGCAGCTTACGTTGGCGGGGGGCCGTCGGAGAGACCCAGTACTTC. Translating it yields CASSLRWRGAVGETQYF.

Only a few counts were recorded for this clonotype. CDR3 sequence: CASSSNRDARGWNEQFF. CDR3 DNA sequence: TGTGCCAGCAGCTCTAATAGGGACGCCCGGGGGTGGAATGAGCAGTTCTTC. The gene calls are TRBV7-9 and TRBJ2-1; D is perhaps TRBD2 (6 bases). In germline, CDR1 is SEHNR, CDR2 FQNEAQ (reference sequence). Trimming took 4 bases from V and 7 from J, leaving 23 bases between them. This CDR3 has 17 residues.

A few counts support this clonotype. This chain's CDR3 is CASSYANYGYTF. As DNA, the CDR3 is TGTGCCAGCAGTTACGCTAACTATGGCTACACCTTC. The chain is built from TRBV6-6 and TRBJ1-2; no firm D call. Germline V lookup: CDR1 MNHNY, CDR2 SVGAGI (reference sequence). Trimming took 2 bases from V and 0 from J, leaving 1 base between them. The CDR3 totals 12 residues.

The chain joins TRBV6-2 or TRBV6-3 to TRBJ1-2; D is possibly TRBD1 (6 bases). Germline V lookup: CDR1 MNHEY, CDR2 SVGEGT. CDR3 length: 15 amino acids. V was shortened by 8 bases and J by 3 bases, with 19 bases between the two germline ends. CDR3 amino acids: CASGPTGLTYYGYTF. The CDR3 coding sequence is TGTGCCAGCGGTCCTACAGGGTTGACTTACTATGGCTACACCTTC.

CDR3 sequence: CASSAGYQETQYF. The CDR3 region has the DNA TGTGCCAGCAGCGCCGGGTACCAAGAGACCCAGTACTTC. This rearrangement joins TRBV6-6 to TRBJ2-5; D is ambiguous. Between the trimmed V and J ends, which lost 6 bases and 0 bases, there was a span of 8 bases. This CDR3 is 13 amino acids long. Germline V lookup: CDR1 MNHNY, CDR2 SVGAGI (reference sequence).

The table lists this clonotype with a few counts. The CDR3 nucleotides are TGTGCCAGCAGCTTAACGGCGGGAGCGGCAACTAATGAAAAACTGTTTTTT. It translates to CASSLTAGAATNEKLFF. This chain joins TRBV7-6 and TRBJ1-4; no clear D. V was cut by 2 bases and J by 0 bases, with 13 bases left in between. CDR3 length: 17 residues. The germline CDR1 and CDR2 sequences are SGHVS and FNYEAQ.

This clonotype has just a few counts. The chain recombines TRBV7-9 with TRBJ2-7; 7 bases agree with TRBD1. The CDR3 contains 14 residues. The germline V gene encodes CDR1 SEHNR and CDR2 FQNEAQ (reference sequence). Trimming took 5 bases from V and 2 from J; bases not matched to a gene: 6. CDR3 loop: CASSPDRFAYEQYF. Written as DNA, the CDR3 is TGTGCCAGCAGCCCGGACAGGTTTGCCTACGAGCAGTACTTC.

This clonotype was detected many times. The chain uses TRBV6-5 and TRBJ2-2; 11 nucleotides align to TRBD2. Germline values: CDR1 MNHEY, CDR2 SVGAGI. V lost 0 bases and J lost 6; bases outside the gene matches: 0. The CDR3 runs to 15 residues. The CDR3 loop is CASSYSSGGAGELFF. As DNA, the CDR3 is TGTGCCAGCAGTTACTCTAGCGGGGGGGCCGGGGAGCTGTTTTTT.

This sequence joins TRBV7-9 and TRBJ2-2; D is unresolved. The CDR3 has 10 residues. The germline V and J ends were trimmed by 10 bases and 4 bases, with 4 bases remaining between them. CDR1 SEHNR and CDR2 FQNEAQ come from the germline V gene (reference sequence). The CDR3 loop is CATSTGELFF. The CDR3 nucleotides read TGTGCCACGTCCACCGGGGAGCTGTTTTTT.

The genes are TRBV7-2 and TRBJ1-1; D perhaps matches TRBD1 (6 bases). This CDR3 contains 14 residues. V was cut by 5 bases and J by 0 bases, with 10 bases left in between. Germline V lookup: CDR1 SGHTA, CDR2 FQGNSA. CDR3 region: CASSAGALNTEAFF. The CDR3 nucleotides read TGTGCCAGCAGCGCGGGGGCCTTGAACACTGAAGCTTTCTTT.

The V gene is TRBV12-3 or TRBV12-4, the J gene TRBJ1-2, with TRBD1 matching over 7 bases. The CDR3 has 16 residues. Unmatched junction bases numbered 12, after V lost 4 bases and J lost 4 bases. The CDR3 loop is CASSSSDRSKGYGYTF. In DNA, the CDR3 is TGTGCCAGCAGTTCCTCGGACAGGTCTAAGGGCTATGGCTACACCTTC.

Comments on this clonotype: A much larger clone sits a single nucleotide away, making a read error possible. The chain is built from TRBV11-2 and TRBJ1-2, with D possibly being TRBD1 (6 bases). The V gene's germline CDR1 is SGHAT and CDR2 FQNNGV. This CDR3 is 14 amino acids long. CDR3 in amino acids: CDSSQDRANYGYTF. The CDR3, as DNA: TGTGACAGCAGCCAGGACAGAGCTAACTATGGCTACACCTTC.

This clonotype has only a few counts. J is TRBJ1-1 and V is TRBV27; tentatively, D is TRBD1 (6 bases). V was pared by 2 bases and J by 5 bases, with 12 bases between. Germline values: CDR1 MNHEY, CDR2 SMNVEV (reference sequence). The CDR3 is 14 amino acids. CDR3 region: CASSLMGGATEAFF. CDR3 sequence (DNA): TGTGCCAGCAGTTTAATGGGGGGCGCGACTGAAGCTTTCTTT.

This clonotype was observed a handful of times. This chain connects TRBV6-6 to TRBJ2-1; 9 nucleotides line up with TRBD2. This CDR3 is built from 15 residues. CDR1 and CDR2 (germline): MNHNY, SVGAGI (reference sequence). J was trimmed by 7 bases and V by 0 bases; bases with no gene match: 4. CDR3 in DNA: TGTGCCAGCAGTTACTCGAGACTAGCGGCAAATGAGCAGTTCTTC. Translation gives CASSYSRLAANEQFF.

The genes are TRBV4-1 and TRBJ1-5; the match to TRBD1 covers 9 bases. The V and J ends lost 3 bases and 9 bases, in that order; junction bases with no gene match: 9. CDR3 length: 15 amino acids. In germline, CDR1 is MGHRA, CDR2 YSYEKL. The DNA of the CDR3 is TGCGCCAGCAGCCAGGGGGGGACAGGGAAAAGGCCCCAGCATTTT. It encodes CASSQGGTGKRPQHF.

The chain combines TRBV7-2 with TRBJ1-1; D not certain. Germline CDR1 is SGHTA and CDR2 is FQGNSA. The CDR3 consists of 13 residues. V was clipped by 2 bases and J by 10 bases, with 14 bases between them. CDR3 amino acids: CASSLITSMIAFF. DNA of the CDR3: TGTGCCAGCAGCTTAATAACGTCGATGATAGCTTTCTTT.

This rearrangement joins TRBV7-2 to TRBJ2-5; D may correspond to TRBD1 or TRBD2 (5 bases each). The CDR3 extends over 13 amino acids. CDR1 is SGHTA, CDR2 FQGNSA, per germline. Trimming took off 6 bases at V and 13 bases at J, with 21 bases between the two ends. The CDR3 loop reads CASSPRDGGRGYF. DNA of the CDR3: TGTGCCAGCAGTCCGAGGGACGGAGGTCGAGGGTACTTC.

J is TRBJ2-1 and V is TRBV11-2; D gene uncertain. V gave up 6 bases and J gave up 6 bases, with 18 bases separating them. CDR1 and CDR2 (germline): SGHAT, FQNNGV. This CDR3 has 15 residues. The CDR3 sequence is CASSHDLGPVNEQFF. In nucleotides, the CDR3 is TGTGCCAGCAGTCATGACTTAGGGCCGGTCAATGAGCAGTTCTTC.

V is TRBV12-3 or TRBV12-4 and J is TRBJ1-2; D unclear. The CDR3 sequence is 17 residues long. The V and J ends lost 2 bases and 4 bases respectively, with 20 bases between them. The CDR3 nucleotides read TGTGCCAGCAGTTTAAGCGCCGCGGGGAGGCGCGTCTATGGCTACACCTTC. Translation: CASSLSAAGRRVYGYTF.

The chain couples TRBV12-3 or TRBV12-4 to TRBJ1-5; TRBD1 agrees at 7 bases. The junction had 7 bases not matched to a gene; V was cut back by 2 bases and J by 0 bases. The CDR3 is 17 residues long. The CDR3 DNA reads as TGTGCCAGCAGTTTATTCCAGGGGGATTATAGCAATCAGCCCCAGCATTTT. Encoded protein: CASSLFQGDYSNQPQHF.

This clonotype was counted at least ten times. The chain carries TRBV13 and TRBJ2-3; no reliable D call. CDR1 is PRHDT, CDR2 FYEKMQ, per germline (reference sequence). V dropped 3 bases and J dropped 2 bases, with 15 bases sitting between them. The CDR3 spans 16 residues. The CDR3 spells CASSFFSGHPTDTQYF. The DNA of the CDR3 is TGTGCCAGCAGCTTTTTCTCAGGCCACCCCACAGATACGCAGTATTTT.